This paragraph covers one T cell receptor beta chain sequence. Its specificity is not known. This CDR3 is 16 amino acids long. The V gene lost 2 bases and the J gene lost 3 bases, with 18 bases spanning the gap. Germline CDR1 is SGDLS and CDR2 is YYNGEE. These data come from a study of T cell responses to AZD1222 COVID-19 vaccine. Whole-study results and caveats: Baseline seropositives among AZD1222 recipients totaled only five to seven. Without day 14 samples, only post-peak T cell repertoires were studied. Vaccine-associated CD4 TCRs ranged over spike, dominating at 160-218 and 743-854. White British people made up most donors, females outnumbered males, and clonal diversity was possibly underestimated.

TCRdb's table, derived via immunoSEQ multiplex PCR, lists solely in-frame clones and lacks some. The profile shows over 100,000 clones, roughly nine tenths of them singletons. The sequence was obtained from an adult in good health. The chain has TRBV9 and TRBJ2-7; the D gene is possibly TRBD2 (5 bases). Sample: peripheral blood, taken on day 0 of AZD1222 vaccination. CDR3 protein: CASSVGQLAQYYEQYF. For the CDR3, the DNA is TGTGCCAGCAGCGTCGGTCAGCTAGCACAGTACTACGAGCAGTACTTC.